These 10 T cell receptor beta chains were all obtained from the same sample, sequenced in a study of blood T cell repertoires in COVID-19. TCRdb's table, derived via immunoSEQ multiplex PCR, lists solely in-frame clones and lacks some. The sample has under 80,000 clones; around 79% are singletons. Sequenced material: peripheral blood. Source of these receptors: a human donor in a cohort sampled during active COVID-19.

The chain couples TRBV10-3 to TRBJ2-3, with TRBD2 identical over 10 bases. Per the germline V gene, CDR1 is ENHRY and CDR2 is SYGVKD. The CDR3 consists of 18 residues. V shed 0 bases, J shed 5 bases, and the junction held 11 bases outside the gene matches. CDR3 loop: CAISESGFSGRQEDTQYF. In DNA form, the CDR3 reads TGTGCCATCAGTGAGTCGGGTTTTAGCGGGAGGCAGGAAGATACGCAGTATTTT.

The J gene is TRBJ2-4, the V gene TRBV15; TRBD1 aligns across 7 bases. V lost 2 bases, J lost 3 bases, and 4 bases stayed unmatched. Germline CDR1 reads LNHNV; CDR2 reads YYDKDF (reference sequence). The CDR3 is 15 residues long. The DNA for the CDR3 is TGTGCCACCAGCAGATCTCGGGACAGCAAAAACATTCAGTACTTC. It yields the protein CATSRSRDSKNIQYF.

CDR3 bases: TGTGCCAGCAGTGATTACCTAGCGGGAGTCGAGCAGTACTTC. Protein sequence: CASSDYLAGVEQYF. This chain links TRBV2 with TRBJ2-7, with 10 bases matching TRBD2. Trimming at V came to 3 bases and at J to 6 bases, leaving 5 bases not matched to a gene. Per germline, CDR1 SNHLY and CDR2 FYNNEI. The CDR3 is 14 amino acids.

V usage is TRBV28 and J usage is TRBJ2-7; 7 bases match TRBD2. Germline V gives CDR1 MDHEN, CDR2 SYDVKM. This CDR3 region has 15 residues. Unmatched junction bases numbered 13, after V lost 5 bases and J lost 6 bases. CDR3 in DNA: TGTGCCAGCAGTGGCCTCGGGGAGGGCCCCCTCGAGCAGTACTTC. It encodes CASSGLGEGPLEQYF.

This CDR3 is CASSISGGSNQPQHF. The CDR3 DNA follows: TGTGCCAGCAGCATTTCGGGGGGTAGCAATCAGCCCCAGCATTTT. This rearrangement joins TRBV7-8 to TRBJ1-5; D may be TRBD1 (5 bases). This CDR3 is 15 amino acids long. V dropped 5 bases and J dropped 0 bases, with 11 bases sitting between them. Germline CDR1 SGHVS, CDR2 FQNEAQ.

This chain links TRBV24-1 with TRBJ2-7; 10 bases line up with TRBD1. CDR3 size: 16 residues. Germline lookup yields CDR1 KGHDR and CDR2 SFDVKD. Unmatched junction bases numbered 10, after V lost 7 bases and J lost 2 bases. This CDR3 is CATRLGGTGDTYEQYF. For the CDR3, the DNA is TGTGCCACCAGATTGGGGGGGACAGGGGACACCTACGAGCAGTACTTC.

This rearrangement joins TRBV4-1 to TRBJ2-5; 7 nucleotides match TRBD1. V was clipped by 1 base and J by 9 bases; unmatched bases: 11. CDR1 and CDR2 from the germline V gene are MGHRA and YSYEKL. The CDR3 extends over 15 amino acids. The CDR3: CASSQATGAPMSQYF. CDR3 nucleotide sequence: TGCGCCAGCAGCCAAGCAACAGGGGCCCCGATGTCCCAGTACTTC.

The chain recombines TRBV15 with TRBJ1-6, with D possibly being TRBD1 (5 bases). The CDR3 is 15 amino acids. Deletions cut 0 bases from V and 10 bases from J, with 13 bases between. CDR1 LNHNV and CDR2 YYDKDF come from the germline V gene (reference sequence). CDR3 sequence: CATSRETRAGSPLHF. CDR3 coding DNA: TGTGCCACCAGCAGAGAAACCAGGGCTGGATCACCCCTCCACTTT.

The gene calls are TRBV5-6 and TRBJ2-3; tentative D call: TRBD1 (6 bases). The CDR3 loop spans 15 amino acids. Germline V gene lookup returns CDR1 SGHDT and CDR2 YYEEEE. The germline V and J ends were trimmed by 0 bases and 6 bases, with 14 bases remaining between them. CDR3 sequence reads: CASSLAGIGGDTQYF. The CDR3 DNA sequence: TGTGCCAGCAGCTTGGCCGGTATAGGGGGTGATACGCAGTATTTT.

The chain recombines TRBV30 with TRBJ1-3; 8 nucleotides line up with TRBD1. The CDR3 runs to 13 residues. Germline V gives CDR1 GTSNPN, CDR2 SVGIG (reference sequence). The ends lost 7 bases at V and 0 bases at J; junction bases unmatched: 2. CDR3 sequence (DNA): TGTGCCTTAACAGGGGGCTCTGGAAACACCATATATTTT. Protein product: CALTGGSGNTIYF.